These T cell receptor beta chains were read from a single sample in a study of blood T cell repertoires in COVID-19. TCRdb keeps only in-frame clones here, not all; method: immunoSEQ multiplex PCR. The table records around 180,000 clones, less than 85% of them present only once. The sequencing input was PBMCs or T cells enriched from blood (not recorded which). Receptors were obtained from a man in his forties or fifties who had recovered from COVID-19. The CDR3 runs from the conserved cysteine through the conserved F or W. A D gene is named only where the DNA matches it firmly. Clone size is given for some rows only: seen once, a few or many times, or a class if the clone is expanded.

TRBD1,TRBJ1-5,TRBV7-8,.,CASSYTGGVNQPQHF,TGTGCCAGCAGTTACACAGGGGGAGTCAATCAGCCCCAGCATTTT
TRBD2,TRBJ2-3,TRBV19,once,CASRRTSVRDTQYF,TGTGCCAGTAGGCGGACTAGCGTAAGAGATACGCAGTATTTT
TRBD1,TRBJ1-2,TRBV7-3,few,CASSLTGTGTHGYTF,TGTGCCAGCAGCTTAACAGGGACAGGGACCCATGGCTACACCTTC
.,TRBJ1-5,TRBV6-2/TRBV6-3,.,CASSPGQLSNQPQHF,TGTGCCAGCAGTCCCGGACAGTTGAGCAATCAGCCCCAGCATTTT
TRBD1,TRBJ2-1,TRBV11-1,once,CASSPKDRAKGEQFF,TGTGCCAGCAGCCCAAAGGACAGGGCTAAGGGTGAGCAGTTCTTC
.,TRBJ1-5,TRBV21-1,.,CASSQTLGQPQHF,TGTGCCAGCAGCCAAACGCTCGGTCAGCCCCAGCATTTT
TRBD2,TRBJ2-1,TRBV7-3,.,CASSLYPAGGADEQFF,TGTGCCAGCAGCTTATACCCTGCGGGGGGGGCCGATGAGCAGTTCTTC
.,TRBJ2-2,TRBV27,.,CASSLSQVYTGELFF,TGTGCCAGCAGTTTATCGCAGGTCTACACCGGGGAGCTGTTTTTT
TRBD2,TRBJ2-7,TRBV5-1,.,CASSLGFGTSGSYEQYF,TGCGCCAGCAGCTTGGGGTTTGGGACTAGCGGCTCCTACGAGCAGTACTTC
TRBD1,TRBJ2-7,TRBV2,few,CASSVGTEYSYEQYF,TGTGCCAGCAGTGTTGGGACAGAGTACTCCTACGAGCAGTACTTC
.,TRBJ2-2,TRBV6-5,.,CASRPGPVSGELFF,TGTGCCAGCAGGCCAGGGCCAGTGTCCGGGGAGCTGTTTTTT
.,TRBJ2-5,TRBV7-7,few,CASSLDTSPVETQYF,TGTGCTAGCAGCCTCGACACCTCGCCGGTAGAGACCCAGTACTTC
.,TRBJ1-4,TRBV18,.,CASSPRSTNEKLFF,TGTGCCAGCTCACCGAGGTCGACTAATGAAAAACTGTTTTTT
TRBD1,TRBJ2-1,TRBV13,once,CASSYWTGSSYNEQFF,TGTGCCAGCAGCTACTGGACAGGTAGCTCCTACAATGAGCAGTTCTTC
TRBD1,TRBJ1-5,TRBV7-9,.,CASSLGGTGPQHF,TGTGCCAGCAGCTTAGGGGGGACAGGGCCCCAGCATTTT
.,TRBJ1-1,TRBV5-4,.,CASSGMDSLNTEAFF,TGTGCCAGCAGCGGGATGGACAGTTTGAACACTGAAGCTTTCTTT
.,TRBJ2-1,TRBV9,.,CASSLSGTNNEQFF,TGTGCCAGCAGCTTAAGCGGGACAAACAATGAGCAGTTCTTC
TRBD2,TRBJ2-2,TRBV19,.,CASSPGLALTGELFF,TGTGCCAGTAGTCCGGGACTAGCGCTCACCGGGGAGCTGTTTTTT
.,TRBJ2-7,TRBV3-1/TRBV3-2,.,CASSQNTGGEQYF,TGTGCCAGCAGCCAAAATACAGGCGGCGAGCAGTACTTC
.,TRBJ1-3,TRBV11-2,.,CASSLDLTGRGSGNTIYF,TGTGCCAGCAGCTTAGATCTGACTGGCAGGGGCTCGGGAAACACCATATATTTT
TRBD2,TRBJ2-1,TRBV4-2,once,CASSQGSTSGMNEQFF,TGTGCCAGCAGCCAAGGGTCGACTAGCGGAATGAATGAGCAGTTCTTC
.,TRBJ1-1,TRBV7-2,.,CASSLDRALPEAFF,TGTGCCAGCAGCTTAGACAGGGCCCTACCTGAAGCTTTCTTT
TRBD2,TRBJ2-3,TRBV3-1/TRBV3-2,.,CASSQGAGGRNTQYF,TGTGCCAGCAGCCAAGGAGCGGGGGGGCGAAATACGCAGTATTTT
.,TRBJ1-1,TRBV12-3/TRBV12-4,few,CASSKQDTEAFF,TGTGCCAGCAGTAAACAGGACACTGAAGCTTTCTTT
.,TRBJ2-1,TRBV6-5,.,CASVTLSSYNEQFF,TGTGCCAGCGTAACGCTGAGCTCCTACAATGAGCAGTTCTTC
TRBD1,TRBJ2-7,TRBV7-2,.,CASSQGQGVRYEQYF,TGTGCCAGCAGCCAGGGACAGGGGGTAAGATACGAGCAGTACTTC
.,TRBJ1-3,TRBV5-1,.,CASSLGSLSGNTIYF,TGCGCCAGCAGCTTGGGCAGTCTCTCTGGAAACACCATATATTTT
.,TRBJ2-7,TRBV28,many,CASSFSDEAYEQYF,TGTGCCAGCAGTTTTAGCGACGAAGCCTACGAGCAGTACTTC
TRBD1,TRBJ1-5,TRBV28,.,CASRQGNQPQHF,TGTGCCAGCAGACAGGGGAATCAGCCCCAGCATTTT
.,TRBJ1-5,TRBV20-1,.,CSASGRVGNQPQHF,TGCAGTGCTAGTGGGAGGGTGGGCAATCAGCCCCAGCATTTT
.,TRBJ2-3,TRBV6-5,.,CAQLGPSDTQYF,TGTGCCCAATTGGGGCCGTCCGATACGCAGTATTTT
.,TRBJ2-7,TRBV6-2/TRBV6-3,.,CASSRGSEQYF,TGTGCCAGCAGCAGAGGGTCCGAGCAGTACTTC
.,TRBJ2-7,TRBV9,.,CASSVGLGALVPYEQYF,TGTGCCAGCAGCGTAGGACTGGGGGCGCTGGTCCCGTACGAGCAGTACTTC
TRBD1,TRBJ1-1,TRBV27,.,CASSLWRGRPLTEAFF,TGTGCCAGCAGTTTATGGAGGGGGCGGCCCCTCACTGAAGCTTTCTTT
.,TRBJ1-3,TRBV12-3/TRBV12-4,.,CASSPTEVGTIYF,TGTGCCAGCAGCCCGACAGAGGTCGGCACCATATATTTT
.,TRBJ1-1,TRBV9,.,CASSLRRGTEAFF,TGTGCCAGCAGCCTCAGAAGGGGGACTGAAGCTTTCTTT
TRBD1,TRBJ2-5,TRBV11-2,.,CASRGQVGETQYF,TGTGCCAGCCGGGGACAGGTGGGAGAGACCCAGTACTTC
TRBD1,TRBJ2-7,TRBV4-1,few,CASRGTGGYEQYF,TGCGCCAGCAGGGGGACAGGGGGCTACGAGCAGTACTTC
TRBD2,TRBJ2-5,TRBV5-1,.,CASNPAATSGGEETQYF,TGCGCCAGCAACCCGGCTGCGACTAGCGGGGGGGAAGAGACCCAGTACTTC
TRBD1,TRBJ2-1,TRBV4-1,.,CASSQGGTGTYNEQFF,TGCGCCAGCAGCCAAGGTGGGACAGGGACGTACAATGAGCAGTTCTTC
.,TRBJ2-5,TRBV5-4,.,CASSQQVNQETQYF,TGTGCCAGCAGCCAACAGGTCAACCAAGAGACCCAGTACTTC
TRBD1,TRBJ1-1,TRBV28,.,CASSDPGQGSTEAFF,TGTGCCAGCAGTGATCCGGGACAGGGTTCCACTGAAGCTTTCTTT
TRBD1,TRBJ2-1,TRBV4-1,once,CASSQDRGNRDEQFF,TGCGCCAGCAGCCAAGACAGGGGGAATAGGGATGAGCAGTTCTTC
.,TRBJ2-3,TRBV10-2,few,CASRGVTDTQYF,TGCGCCAGCAGAGGGGTCACAGATACGCAGTATTTT
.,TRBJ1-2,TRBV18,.,CASSPFQDGYTF,TGTGCCAGCTCACCGTTTCAGGATGGCTACACCTTC
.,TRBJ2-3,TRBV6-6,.,CASSRTDYSTDTQYF,TGTGCCAGCAGTCGGACGGACTATAGCACAGATACGCAGTATTTT
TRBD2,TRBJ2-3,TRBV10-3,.,CAIRGTSGGYTDTQYF,TGTGCCATCAGGGGGACTAGCGGGGGTTACACAGATACGCAGTATTTT
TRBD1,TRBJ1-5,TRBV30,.,CAWSVRQGRVGRPQHF,TGTGCCTGGAGTGTACGACAGGGGAGGGTTGGAAGGCCCCAGCATTTT
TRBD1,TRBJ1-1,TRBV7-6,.,CASRQGVNTEAFF,TGTGCCAGCAGACAGGGGGTGAACACTGAAGCTTTCTTT
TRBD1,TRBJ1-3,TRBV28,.,CASSRTGTGNTIYF,TGTGCCAGCAGTAGGACAGGGACTGGAAACACCATATATTTT
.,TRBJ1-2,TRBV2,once,CASSEYWGANYGYTF,TGTGCCAGCAGTGAATATTGGGGAGCTAACTATGGCTACACCTTC
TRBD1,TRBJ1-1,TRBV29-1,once,CSVEDPRTGWEAFF,TGCAGCGTTGAAGATCCCCGGACAGGGTGGGAAGCTTTCTTT
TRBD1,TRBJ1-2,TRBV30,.,CAWMGDSYGYTF,TGTGCCTGGATGGGGGACAGCTATGGCTACACCTTC
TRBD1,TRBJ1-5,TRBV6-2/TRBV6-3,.,CASTPTGGANQPQHF,TGTGCCAGCACCCCGACAGGGGGCGCCAATCAGCCCCAGCATTTT
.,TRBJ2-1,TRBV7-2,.,CASSLDGGGAIRSYNEQFF,TGTGCCAGCAGCTTAGATGGCGGGGGCGCCATCCGCTCCTACAATGAGCAGTTCTTC
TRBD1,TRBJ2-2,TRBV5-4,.,CASSRGQGGGTGELFF,TGTGCCAGCAGCCGGGGACAGGGGGGTGGCACCGGGGAGCTGTTTTTT
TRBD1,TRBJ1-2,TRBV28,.,CASSLQGASYGYTF,TGTGCCAGCAGTTTACAGGGGGCGAGCTATGGCTACACCTTC
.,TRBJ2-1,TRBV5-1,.,CASSLAWANNEQFF,TGCGCCAGCAGCTTGGCTTGGGCGAACAATGAGCAGTTCTTC
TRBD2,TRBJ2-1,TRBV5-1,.,CASSLSSGYNEQFF,TGCGCCAGCAGCTTGTCTAGCGGCTACAATGAGCAGTTCTTC
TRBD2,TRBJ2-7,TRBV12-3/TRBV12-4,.,CASKRGSSYEQYF,TGTGCCAGCAAGCGGGGGAGCTCCTACGAGCAGTACTTC